The 2 T cell receptor beta chains listed next were all sequenced from one sample in a study of cytomegalovirus exposure and HLA in healthy donors. The primer mix had 60 Vbeta and 13 Jbeta primers. Clones were read by immunoSEQ multiplex PCR, and TCRdb kept only the in-frame ones, dropping some. The data hold more than 95,000 clones, with approximately 64% observed a single time. The sequenced material came from PBMCs. The receptor set was obtained from a man aged 55-75 years in good health and CMV-seronegative.

This sequence joins TRBV19 and TRBJ2-5, with 11 bases fitting TRBD2. The CDR3 is 16 residues long. With V trimmed by 4 bases and J by 5 bases, 9 bases remained unmatched. Germline CDR1 reads LNHDA; CDR2 reads SQIVND (reference sequence). CDR3 region: CASSTPTSGTRETQYF. CDR3 coding DNA: TGTGCCAGTAGTACGCCGACTAGCGGGACTCGGGAGACCCAGTACTTC.

CDR3 loop: CASSITSGRGANTGELFF. The CDR3 DNA is TGTGCCAGCAGCATTACTAGCGGGAGGGGTGCGAACACCGGGGAGCTGTTTTTT. The rearrangement joins TRBV13 to TRBJ2-2, with 13 bases lining up with TRBD2. CDR3 size: 18 residues. Looked up from germline, CDR1 is PRHDT and CDR2 is FYEKMQ (reference sequence). J was trimmed by 0 bases and V by 5 bases; bases with no gene match: 6.